This TCR beta chain was sequenced for a study of T cells in localized non-small cell lung cancer. From germline, CDR1 is LNHDA and CDR2 SQIVND (reference sequence). CDR3 length: 15 amino acids. With 7 bases clipped from V and 6 bases from J, the junction kept 12 bases outside the gene matches. The repertoire was sequenced with immunoSEQ multiplex PCR; TCRdb's copy has only in-frame clones and lacks some. The sample lists roughly 28,000 clones; roughly 80% were seen once. The TCR was taken from a woman aged 35 to 69 with stage I lung adenocarcinoma. The material sequenced was peripheral blood, taken before any cancer treatment. The chain has TRBV19 and TRBJ2-7, with TRBD1 identical over 10 bases. CDR3 bases: TGTGCCAGTACCCTCGGGGGGACAGGGGTATCCGAGCAGTACTTC. Translated, it gives CASTLGGTGVSEQYF.